This TCR beta chain comes out of a study of T-cell memory formation after mild COVID-19. In its sample, this clonotype was seen a few times. Its antigen remains unidentified. V was trimmed by 5 bases and J by 1 base, leaving 8 bases between them. The CDR3 is 13 amino acids. The germline V gene encodes CDR1 MNHEY and CDR2 SVGAGI. TCR alpha and TCR beta cDNA libraries with sample barcodes and UMIs came from 5'RACE using constant-segment primers. One entry per CDR3 protein results from TCRdb running MiXCR on the 5' RACE reads. The sample lists almost 550,000 distinct CDR3 sequences, about a fifth seen once, with 12% in the top ten. Findings and caveats of the study: Certain responding clones were present in pre-infection memory, suggesting participation of cross-reactive memory. Mainly CM and EM harbored the contracting CD4+ clones; mainly EMRA harbored the CD8+ ones. The second-wave clones peaking on day 37 were not confirmed as SARS-CoV-2-specific.

The sequenced sample was PBMCs or a T cell subset sorted from them (not recorded which). The V and J genes are TRBV6-5 and TRBJ1-2; no clear D. This TCR derives from an adult woman who had mild COVID-19 (a few samples of this study predate the infection). Cell type and time point are not known. CDR3 coding DNA: TGTGCCAGCAGTAGGACGGTTAACTATGGCTACACCTTC. This encodes CASSRTVNYGYTF.